This paragraph reports one TCR beta chain. The data derive from a study of blood T cell repertoires in COVID-19. Whole-study context: In each case, the material was cDNA or gDNA derived from T cells, B-cell-depleted T cells, or PBMCs.

CDR3 size: 13 residues. Trimming left V 6 bases short and J 7 bases short, with 15 bases between. Germline V gene sequence: CDR1 MNHEY, CDR2 SVGAGI. In the authors' methods: The authors estimated nucleated cell counts from reference gene primer amplification. Sequenced by immunoSEQ multiplex PCR; TCRdb stores in-frame clones only, minus some. V, J and clone size reflect that table, while D and trimming were determined from the DNA. The repertoire includes about 55,000 clones, about nine tenths of them detected once, and around 15% sits in the top ten. The sample consisted of peripheral blood. The receptor was derived from a man in his sixties or seventies with acute or convalescent COVID-19. The chain couples TRBV6-5 to TRBJ1-2; D gene ambiguous. The CDR3 nucleotides are TGTGCCAGCAGCCCCCGGGGTTGGCTTGGCTACACCTTC. Its protein is CASSPRGWLGYTF.